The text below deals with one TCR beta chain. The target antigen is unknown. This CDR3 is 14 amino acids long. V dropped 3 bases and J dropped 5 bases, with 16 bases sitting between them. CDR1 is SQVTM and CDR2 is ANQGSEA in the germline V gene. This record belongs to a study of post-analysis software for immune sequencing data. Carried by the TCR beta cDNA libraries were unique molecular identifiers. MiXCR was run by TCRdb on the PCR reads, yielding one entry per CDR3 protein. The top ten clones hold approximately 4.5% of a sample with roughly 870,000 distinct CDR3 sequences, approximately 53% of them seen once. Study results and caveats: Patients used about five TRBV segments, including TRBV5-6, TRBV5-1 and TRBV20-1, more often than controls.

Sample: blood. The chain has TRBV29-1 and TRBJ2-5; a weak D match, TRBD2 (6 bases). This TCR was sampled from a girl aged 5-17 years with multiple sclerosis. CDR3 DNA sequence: TGCAGCGTTGACCGGGAGAGGAGGGCTGAGACCCAGTACTTC. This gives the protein CSVDRERRAETQYF.